Listed here is a single TCR beta chain. Sequencing of TCR beta was performed on blood CD8+ and CD4+ T cells. It was healthy donors who served as the controls, matched for age and sex. The sample comes from a study of CD8 T cells in Susac syndrome. The CDR3 is 14 residues long. The germline gives CDR1 MNHEY, CDR2 SVGAGI. V was pared by 2 bases and J by 0 bases, with 8 bases between. Reverse transcription of about 0.45 to 1 ug RNA was carried out with random hexamers. The method of amplification for TCR beta CDR3 was immunoSEQ multiplex PCR, covering 54 Vbeta and 13 Jbeta. MiXCR, applied by TCRdb to the immunoSEQ multiplex PCR reads, yields one record per CDR3 protein. The table has 150,000 to 200,000 distinct CDR3 sequences, around 96% seen once.

Sample: CD4+ T cells from PBMCs. The chain links TRBV6-5 to TRBJ2-7, with D hard to call. The sequence derives from a human donor in good health. The CDR3 bases are TGTGCCAGCAGTTACATGGCTAGCTCCTACGAGCAGTACTTC. As protein: CASSYMASSYEQYF.